A selection of T cell receptor beta chains follows, all from one sample in a study of blood T cell repertoires in COVID-19. Repertoires were generated with immunoSEQ multiplex PCR, while TCRdb's copy carries only in-frame clones and drops some. The data contain some 62,000 clones, 65% to 85% of them singletons. Sequenced sample: PBMCs or T cells enriched from blood (not recorded which). All receptors derive from a woman between 35 and 50 years old with acute COVID-19. Both conserved end residues are part of each CDR3. Clone size is shown for a subset of rows, as once, few, many or a class of expanded clone.

v_gene: TRBV19
abundance: .
j_gene: TRBJ2-3
CDR3aa: CASSLGWTVPSRDTQYF

v_gene: TRBV27
abundance: .
j_gene: TRBJ1-1
CDR3aa: CASSFLRENTEAFF

v_gene: TRBV29-1
abundance: few
j_gene: TRBJ2-1
CDR3aa: CSVVREPFYNEQFF

v_gene: TRBV2
abundance: .
j_gene: TRBJ2-1
CDR3aa: CASRLAVNEQFF

v_gene: TRBV19
abundance: .
j_gene: TRBJ1-1
CDR3aa: CATGWGVGPEAFF

v_gene: TRBV28
abundance: .
j_gene: TRBJ1-4
CDR3aa: CASYQEATNEKLFF

v_gene: TRBV5-1
abundance: .
j_gene: TRBJ1-2
CDR3aa: CASSPDSHGYTF

v_gene: TRBV7-9
abundance: .
j_gene: TRBJ1-2
CDR3aa: CASSLGGDGYTF

v_gene: TRBV7-9
abundance: .
j_gene: TRBJ1-5
CDR3aa: CASSLSRAGVSNQPQHF

v_gene: TRBV11-2
abundance: .
j_gene: TRBJ2-3
CDR3aa: CASSSQLADTQYF

v_gene: TRBV14
abundance: .
j_gene: TRBJ1-3
CDR3aa: CASSQDVSAGNTIYF

v_gene: TRBV6-5
abundance: .
j_gene: TRBJ2-2
CDR3aa: CASTPGQGFTGELFF

v_gene: TRBV5-1
abundance: .
j_gene: TRBJ1-4
CDR3aa: CASSTTLATNEKLFF

v_gene: TRBV21-1
abundance: .
j_gene: TRBJ1-6
CDR3aa: CASSKEVRGTPLHF

v_gene: TRBV10-2
abundance: .
j_gene: TRBJ2-2
CDR3aa: CASRPDRADGELFF

v_gene: TRBV9
abundance: .
j_gene: TRBJ1-2
CDR3aa: CASSEWTDSSVPF

v_gene: TRBV5-8
abundance: .
j_gene: TRBJ2-7
CDR3aa: CASSLDSPYEQYF

v_gene: TRBV11-2
abundance: few
j_gene: TRBJ2-4
CDR3aa: CASRKNSGDSKNIQYF

v_gene: TRBV25-1
abundance: .
j_gene: TRBJ2-1
CDR3aa: CASSMGQTRTNEQFF

v_gene: TRBV5-1
abundance: .
j_gene: TRBJ2-1
CDR3aa: CASSMDRVNEQFF

v_gene: TRBV20-1
abundance: .
j_gene: TRBJ1-1
CDR3aa: CSASPSNGGTEAFF

v_gene: TRBV28
abundance: .
j_gene: TRBJ2-2
CDR3aa: CASSLWGLAGATGELFF

v_gene: TRBV15
abundance: few
j_gene: TRBJ2-3
CDR3aa: CATSGRQGEDTQYF

v_gene: TRBV5-1
abundance: .
j_gene: TRBJ1-6
CDR3aa: CASSPRDSRVPLHF

v_gene: TRBV9
abundance: few
j_gene: TRBJ1-2
CDR3aa: CASSATGLYGYTF

v_gene: TRBV19
abundance: .
j_gene: TRBJ1-1
CDR3aa: CASSRQGNTEAFF

v_gene: TRBV10-1
abundance: few
j_gene: TRBJ2-7
CDR3aa: CASSESNSGYEQYF

v_gene: TRBV6-6
abundance: .
j_gene: TRBJ1-5
CDR3aa: CASSYLAGGNQPQHF

v_gene: TRBV18
abundance: .
j_gene: TRBJ1-5
CDR3aa: CASSPRTGYSNQPQHF

v_gene: TRBV27
abundance: .
j_gene: TRBJ2-2
CDR3aa: CATRMGTGEGTGELFF

v_gene: TRBV29-1
abundance: .
j_gene: TRBJ2-3
CDR3aa: CSVEEGKGNVDTQYF

v_gene: TRBV28
abundance: .
j_gene: TRBJ2-7
CDR3aa: CASEGWKYEQYF

v_gene: TRBV6-5
abundance: .
j_gene: TRBJ2-1
CDR3aa: CATGRGGSYNEQFF

v_gene: TRBV12-5
abundance: .
j_gene: TRBJ2-3
CDR3aa: CASGEFGDTQYF

v_gene: TRBV6-2/TRBV6-3
abundance: .
j_gene: TRBJ2-1
CDR3aa: CASSKISGGARSYNEQFF

v_gene: TRBV4-1
abundance: .
j_gene: TRBJ2-7
CDR3aa: CASSQVGVGEQYF

v_gene: TRBV28
abundance: .
j_gene: TRBJ2-5
CDR3aa: CASSLNRGETQYF

v_gene: TRBV10-1
abundance: few
j_gene: TRBJ2-7
CDR3aa: CASSPGTGTYEQYF

v_gene: TRBV28
abundance: .
j_gene: TRBJ1-1
CDR3aa: CASSQIRDHTEAFF

v_gene: TRBV19
abundance: once
j_gene: TRBJ1-6
CDR3aa: CASSWTGRNSPLHF

v_gene: TRBV3-1/TRBV3-2
abundance: .
j_gene: TRBJ2-7
CDR3aa: CASSQEDRISYEQYF

v_gene: TRBV19
abundance: once
j_gene: TRBJ1-1
CDR3aa: CASLGGGSTEAFF

v_gene: TRBV2
abundance: .
j_gene: TRBJ2-1
CDR3aa: CASSEPGLAGSENEQFF

v_gene: TRBV28
abundance: once
j_gene: TRBJ2-1
CDR3aa: CASSFFWQIGTSGNNEQFF

v_gene: TRBV29-1
abundance: .
j_gene: TRBJ2-1
CDR3aa: CSVEEGRLHPNEQFF

v_gene: TRBV24-1
abundance: large
j_gene: TRBJ2-2
CDR3aa: CATSDLAGGDTGELFF

v_gene: TRBV27
abundance: .
j_gene: TRBJ2-3
CDR3aa: CASSSPQGIYTDTQYF